This T cell receptor beta chain comes out of a study of beta chain features in type 1 diabetes (dated by TCRdb to about 2018). For the wider study: Patients and healthy donors did not differ in mean age, gender distribution, total cell number or subset yield. A total of just under 110,000,000 sorted cells were examined across all samples, and RNA yield correlated strongly with the number of cells per subset. In the study, TCRB repertoires of sorted circulating CD4+ T cell subsets from recently diagnosed type 1 diabetes patients were compared with those of matched healthy donors. Regulatory and stem cell-like memory subsets were isolated from only 8 patients and roughly 8 healthy donors, whereas naive and central memory subsets came from all 30 or so donors.

This clone was counted only a few times. This clone's antigen is unknown. Per-nucleotide qualities are absent, and no much larger clonotype sits a single base away. V trim: 6 bases; J trim: 12 bases; unmatched bases: 8. The CDR3 starts with the cysteine, ends with the phenylalanine, and has 14 residues. CDR3 DNA only is kept here, 42 bases in frame from base 1. For CDR1 and CDR2, the germline V gene lists MNHEY and SVGAGI. The entire amount of isolated RNA was reverse transcribed using the High Capacity cDNA Reverse Transcription Kit, so the sequenced TCRB transcripts were expressed ones. Deep immunoSEQ sequencing was applied to naive, central memory and regulatory T cell samples, giving an average of about 3.57 million total reads per sample. After sorted cells were lysed in RLT buffer, RNA was extracted with DNase-treated RNeasy Micro or Mini kits, with the choice depending on cell number. To prevent cross-contamination, every cell subset was processed on its own, while patient and healthy donor samples were processed together. Using the immunoSEQ multiplex PCR, TCRB sequences were amplified from cDNA into 87-bp fragments spanning the CDR3 region. Sequencing of the amplicons was done on the Illumina HiSeq platform. As for the authors' bioinformatics: Synthetic template baselines were used to correct PCR bias computationally, reads within Hamming distance 2 were collapsed together, and singletons that could not be merged were discarded. Reads were aligned to IMGT to assign V, D and J genes, CDR3 length, and insertions or deletions at six rearrangement sites. Clonotype counts were normalized to sorted cell number within each subset before computing true diversity and Gini coefficients with the tcR R package. Repertoire sharing was quantified using the overlap coefficient calculated on TCRB nucleotide sequences. Out-of-frame TCRB sequences from naive cells were analyzed as a proxy for the pre-selection repertoire. Here the immuneACCESS table is served through TCRdb, limited to in-frame sequences with V and J called. Missing clones are a known gap in these copies; in checked studies unresolved V genes cover under half, and the rest lacks a known reason. Clonal size and the V and J genes are those of that table, whereas D and trimming came from the DNA. The sample has about 330,000 clones on record, approximately 10% of them singletons. Together, the top ten hold about 0.015% of the sample.

What the study reported, not specific to this receptor: At VDJ recombination sites, patients with type 1 diabetes made fewer insertions and deleted more nucleotides, a pattern implying thymic rearrangement abnormalities. A moderate but significant shortening of TCRB CDR3 length was observed in type 1 diabetes patients in all four CD4+ subsets. Because cDNA was sequenced instead of genomic DNA, activated cells with high expression could be over-represented, although the groups did not differ in activation or CD3 levels. Shorter templates might be favored by PCR, yet because patient and control samples were amplified and corrected together, any such skew would affect both groups equally. Naive, central memory and regulatory TCRB repertoires appeared more similar among patients than among healthy donors. Because small numbers of individuals were included in the HLA sub-analyses, any influence of HLA type on TCRB rearrangement was left unresolved.

From each donor, a single peripheral blood sample of around 0.12 L on average was drawn into heparinised tubes. Naive, central memory, regulatory and stem cell-like memory CD4+ T cells were sorted on a BD FACSAria II using a panel including CD45RO, CCR7, CD25, CD127, CD95 and CD27. Every sorted population had a purity above 95%. PBMCs were isolated right away by Lymphoprep density gradient centrifugation and were stained directly, without culture. So that batch effects would be minimized, each experiment stained and sorted samples in pairs, pairing one healthy donor with one patient. The sequence is built from TRBV6-5 and TRBJ2-1; 13 of the junction bases match TRBD2. The sample was naive CD4+ T cells from blood. The sample's cell subset or site label is to be understood as: true naive CD4+ T cells. This clonotype was obtained from a woman aged 25 to 39 in good health. The CDR3 here reads CASRGTSGMSRQFF. Read as DNA, the sequence is TGTGCCAGCAGAGGGACTAGCGGGATGAGCAGGCAGTTCTTC.